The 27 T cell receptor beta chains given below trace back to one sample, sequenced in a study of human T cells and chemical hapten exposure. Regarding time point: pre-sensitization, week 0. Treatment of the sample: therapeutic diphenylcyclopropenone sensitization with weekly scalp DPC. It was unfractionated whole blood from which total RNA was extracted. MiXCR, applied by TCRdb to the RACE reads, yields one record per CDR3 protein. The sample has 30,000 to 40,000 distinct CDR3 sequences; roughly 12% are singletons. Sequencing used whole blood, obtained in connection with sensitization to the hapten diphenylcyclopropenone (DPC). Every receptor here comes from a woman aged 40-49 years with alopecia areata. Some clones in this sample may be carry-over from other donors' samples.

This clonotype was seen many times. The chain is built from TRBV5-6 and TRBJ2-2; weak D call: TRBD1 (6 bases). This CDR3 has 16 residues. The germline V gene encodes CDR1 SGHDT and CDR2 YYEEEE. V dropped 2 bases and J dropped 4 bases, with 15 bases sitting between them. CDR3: CASSLVGDRTTGELFF. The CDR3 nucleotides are TGTGCCAGCAGCTTAGTTGGAGACAGGACCACCGGGGAGCTGTTTTTT.

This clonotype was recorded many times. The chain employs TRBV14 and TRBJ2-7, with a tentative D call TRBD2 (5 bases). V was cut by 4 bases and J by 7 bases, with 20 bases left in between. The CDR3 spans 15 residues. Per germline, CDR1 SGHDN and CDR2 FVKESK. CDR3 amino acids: CASSPRGTVYGEQYF. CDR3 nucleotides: TGTGCCAGCAGCCCCCGGGGTACGGTCTACGGGGAGCAGTACTTC.

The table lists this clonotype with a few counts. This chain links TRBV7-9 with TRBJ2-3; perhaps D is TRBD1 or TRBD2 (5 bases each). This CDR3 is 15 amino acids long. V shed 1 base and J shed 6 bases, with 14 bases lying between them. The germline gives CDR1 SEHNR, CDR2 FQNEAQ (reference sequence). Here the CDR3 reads CASSLGGGTPDTQYF. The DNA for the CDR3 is TGTGCCAGCAGCTTAGGGGGTGGGACGCCGGATACGCAGTATTTT.

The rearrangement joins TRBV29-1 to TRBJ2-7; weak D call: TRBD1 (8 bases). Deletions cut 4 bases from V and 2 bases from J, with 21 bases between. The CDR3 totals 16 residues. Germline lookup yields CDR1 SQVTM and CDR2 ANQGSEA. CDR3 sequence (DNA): TGCAGCGTTGCGGGGGGAAGGACAGGGAGTCCCTACGAGCAGTACTTC. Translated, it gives CSVAGGRTGSPYEQYF.

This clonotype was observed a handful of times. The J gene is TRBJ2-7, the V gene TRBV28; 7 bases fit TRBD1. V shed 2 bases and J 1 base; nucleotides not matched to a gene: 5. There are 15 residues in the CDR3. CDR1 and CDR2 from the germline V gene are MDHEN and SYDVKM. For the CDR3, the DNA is TGTGCCAGCAGTTTAAGGGCGACAGGGTCCTACGAGCAGTACTTC. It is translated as CASSLRATGSYEQYF.

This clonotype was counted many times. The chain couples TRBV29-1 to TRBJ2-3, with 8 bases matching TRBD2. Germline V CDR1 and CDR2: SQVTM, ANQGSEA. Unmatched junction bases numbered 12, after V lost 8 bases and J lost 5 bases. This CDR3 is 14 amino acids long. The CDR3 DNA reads TGCAGCTCTACCGGGGGGGAGCGGTTAGATACGCAGTATTTT. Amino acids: CSSTGGERLDTQYF.

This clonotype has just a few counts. The CDR3 nucleotides are TGTGCCAGCACCGGATGGGAGTTCGGGGAGCTGTTTTTT. Its protein product is CASTGWEFGELFF. This chain joins TRBV12-3 or TRBV12-4 and TRBJ2-2; D might be TRBD2 (5 bases). The CDR3 extends over 13 amino acids. V was shortened by 7 bases and J by 7 bases, with 13 bases between the two germline ends.

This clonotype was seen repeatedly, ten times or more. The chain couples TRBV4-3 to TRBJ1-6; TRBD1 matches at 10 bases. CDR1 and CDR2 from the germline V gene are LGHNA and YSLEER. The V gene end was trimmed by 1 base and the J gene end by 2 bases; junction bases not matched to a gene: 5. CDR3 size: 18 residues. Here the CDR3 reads CASSQGQGAGTYNSPLHF. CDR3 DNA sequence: TGCGCCAGCAGCCAAGGACAGGGGGCCGGAACCTATAATTCACCCCTCCACTTT.

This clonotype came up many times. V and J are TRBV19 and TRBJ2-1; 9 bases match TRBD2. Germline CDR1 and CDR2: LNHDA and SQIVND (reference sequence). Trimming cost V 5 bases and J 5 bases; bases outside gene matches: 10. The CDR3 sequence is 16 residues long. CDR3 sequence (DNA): TGTGCCAGTAGTTCGTCCGGACTAGCGAGAAACAATGAGCAGTTCTTC. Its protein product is CASSSSGLARNNEQFF.

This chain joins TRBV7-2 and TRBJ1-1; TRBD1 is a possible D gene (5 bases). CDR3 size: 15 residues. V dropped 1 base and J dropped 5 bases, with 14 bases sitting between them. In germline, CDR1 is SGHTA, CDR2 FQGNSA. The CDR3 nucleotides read TGTGCCAGCAGCTTAGAAAAGGGGAGGAGGACTGAAGCTTTCTTT. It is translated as CASSLEKGRRTEAFF. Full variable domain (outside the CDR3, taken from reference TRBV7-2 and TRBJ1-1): GAGVSQSPSNKVTEKGKDVELRCDPISGHTALYWYRQSLGQGLEFLIYFQGNSAPDKSGLPSDRFSAERTGGSVSTLTIQRTQQEDSAVYLCASSLEKGRRTEAFFGQGTRLTVV.

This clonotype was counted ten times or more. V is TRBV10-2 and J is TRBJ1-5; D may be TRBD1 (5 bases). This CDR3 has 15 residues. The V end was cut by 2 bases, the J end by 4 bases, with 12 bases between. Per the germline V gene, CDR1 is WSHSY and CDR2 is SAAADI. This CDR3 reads CASSERRGSNQPQHF. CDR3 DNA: TGCGCCAGCAGTGAGAGGAGGGGCAGTAATCAGCCCCAGCATTTT.

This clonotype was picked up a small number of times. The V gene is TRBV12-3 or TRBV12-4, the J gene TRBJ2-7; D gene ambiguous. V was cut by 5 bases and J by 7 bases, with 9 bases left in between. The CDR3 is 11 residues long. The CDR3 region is CASSRTREQYF. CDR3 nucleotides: TGTGCCAGCAGTCGGACCAGGGAGCAGTACTTC.

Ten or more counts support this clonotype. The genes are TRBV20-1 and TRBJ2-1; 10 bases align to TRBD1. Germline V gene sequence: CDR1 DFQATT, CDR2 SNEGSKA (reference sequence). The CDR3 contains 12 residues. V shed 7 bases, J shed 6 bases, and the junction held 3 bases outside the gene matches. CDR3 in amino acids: CSVGTGANEQFF. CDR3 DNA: TGCAGTGTGGGGACAGGGGCCAATGAGCAGTTCTTC.

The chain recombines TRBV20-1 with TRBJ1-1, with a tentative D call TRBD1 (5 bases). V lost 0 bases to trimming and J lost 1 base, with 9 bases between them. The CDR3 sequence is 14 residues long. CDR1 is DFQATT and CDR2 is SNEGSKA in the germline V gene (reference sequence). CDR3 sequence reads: CSARDRGWNTEAFF. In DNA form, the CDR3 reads TGCAGTGCTAGAGATCGGGGGTGGAACACTGAAGCTTTCTTT.

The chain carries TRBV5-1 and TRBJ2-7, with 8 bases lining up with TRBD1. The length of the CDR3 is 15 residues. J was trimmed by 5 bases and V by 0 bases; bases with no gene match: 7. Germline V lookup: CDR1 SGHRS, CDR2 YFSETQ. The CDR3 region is CASSLESAGGDEQYF. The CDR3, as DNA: TGCGCCAGCAGCTTGGAGTCGGCAGGGGGCGACGAGCAGTACTTC.

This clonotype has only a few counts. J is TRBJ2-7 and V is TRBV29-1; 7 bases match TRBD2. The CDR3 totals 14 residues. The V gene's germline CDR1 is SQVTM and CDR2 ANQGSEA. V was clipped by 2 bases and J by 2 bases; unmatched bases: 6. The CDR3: CSVERPGLAYEQYF. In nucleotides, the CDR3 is TGCAGCGTTGAAAGGCCCGGACTAGCCTACGAGCAGTACTTC.

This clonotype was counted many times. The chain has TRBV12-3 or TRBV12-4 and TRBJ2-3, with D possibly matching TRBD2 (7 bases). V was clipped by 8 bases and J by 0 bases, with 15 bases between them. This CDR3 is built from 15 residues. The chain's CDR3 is CASRNGGPSTDTQYF. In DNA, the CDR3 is TGTGCCAGCCGGAACGGGGGGCCTAGCACAGATACGCAGTATTTT.

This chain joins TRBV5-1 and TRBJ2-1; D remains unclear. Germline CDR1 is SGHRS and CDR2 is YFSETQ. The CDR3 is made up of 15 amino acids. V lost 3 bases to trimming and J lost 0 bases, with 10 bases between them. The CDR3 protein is CASSSGGSSYNEQFF. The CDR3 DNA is TGCGCCAGCAGCTCGGGCGGAAGCTCCTACAATGAGCAGTTCTTC. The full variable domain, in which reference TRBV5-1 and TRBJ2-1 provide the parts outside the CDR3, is KAGVTQTPRYLIKTRGQQVTLSCSPISGHRSVSWYQQTPGQGLQFLFEYFSETQRNKGNFPGRFSGRQFSNSRSEMNVSTLELGDSALYLCASSSGGSSYNEQFFGPGTRLTVL.

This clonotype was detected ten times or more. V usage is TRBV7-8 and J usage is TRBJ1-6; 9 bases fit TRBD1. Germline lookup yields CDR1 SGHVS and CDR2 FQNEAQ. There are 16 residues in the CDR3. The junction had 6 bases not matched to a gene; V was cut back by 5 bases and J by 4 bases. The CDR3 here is CASSPRTGVYNSPLHF. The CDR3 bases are TGTGCCAGCAGCCCGCGGACAGGGGTATATAATTCACCCCTCCACTTT.

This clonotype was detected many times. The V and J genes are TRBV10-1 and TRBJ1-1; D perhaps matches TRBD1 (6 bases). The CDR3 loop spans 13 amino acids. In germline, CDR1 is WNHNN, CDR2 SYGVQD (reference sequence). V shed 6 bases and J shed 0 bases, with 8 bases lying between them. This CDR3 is CASRRTVNTEAFF. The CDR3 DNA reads TGCGCCAGCAGACGGACAGTGAACACTGAAGCTTTCTTT.

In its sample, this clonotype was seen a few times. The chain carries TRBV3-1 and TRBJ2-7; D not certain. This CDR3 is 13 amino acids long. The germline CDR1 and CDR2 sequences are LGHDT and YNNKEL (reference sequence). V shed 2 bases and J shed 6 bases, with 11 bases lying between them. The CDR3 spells CASSQFTTSEQYF. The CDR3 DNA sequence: TGTGCCAGCAGCCAATTTACCACCAGCGAGCAGTACTTC.

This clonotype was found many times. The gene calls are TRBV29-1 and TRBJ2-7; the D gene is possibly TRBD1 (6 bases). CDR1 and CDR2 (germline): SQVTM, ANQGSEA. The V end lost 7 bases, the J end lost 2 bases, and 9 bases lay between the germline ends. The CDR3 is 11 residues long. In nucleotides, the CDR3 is TGCAGCGGGGGGACACCCTACGAGCAGTACTTC. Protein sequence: CSGGTPYEQYF.

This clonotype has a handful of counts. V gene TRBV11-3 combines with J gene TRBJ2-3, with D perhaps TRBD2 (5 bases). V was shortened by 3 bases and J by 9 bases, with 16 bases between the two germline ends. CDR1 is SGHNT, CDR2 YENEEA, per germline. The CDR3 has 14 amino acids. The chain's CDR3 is CASSLAGPSLTQYF. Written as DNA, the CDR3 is TGTGCCAGCAGCTTGGCGGGCCCAAGCCTCACGCAGTATTTT.

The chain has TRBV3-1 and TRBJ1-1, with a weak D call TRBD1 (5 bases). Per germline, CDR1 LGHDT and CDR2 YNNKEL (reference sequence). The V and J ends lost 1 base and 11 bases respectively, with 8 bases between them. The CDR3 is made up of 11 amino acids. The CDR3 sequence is CASSQGGMAFF. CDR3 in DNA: TGTGCCAGCAGCCAAGGGGGGATGGCTTTCTTT.

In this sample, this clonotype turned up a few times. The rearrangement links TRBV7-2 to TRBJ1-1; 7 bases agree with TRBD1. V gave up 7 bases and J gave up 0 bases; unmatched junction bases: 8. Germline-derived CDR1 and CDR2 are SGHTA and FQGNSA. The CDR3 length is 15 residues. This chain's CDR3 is CASNQGQSMNTEAFF. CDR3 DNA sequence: TGTGCCAGCAACCAGGGACAGTCAATGAACACTGAAGCTTTCTTT.

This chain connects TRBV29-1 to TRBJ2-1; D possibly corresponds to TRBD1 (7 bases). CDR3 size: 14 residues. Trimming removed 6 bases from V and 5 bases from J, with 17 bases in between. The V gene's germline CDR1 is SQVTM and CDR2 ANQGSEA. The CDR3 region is CSVRGQRDNNEQFF. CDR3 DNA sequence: TGCAGCGTGCGGGGACAGAGGGATAACAATGAGCAGTTCTTC.

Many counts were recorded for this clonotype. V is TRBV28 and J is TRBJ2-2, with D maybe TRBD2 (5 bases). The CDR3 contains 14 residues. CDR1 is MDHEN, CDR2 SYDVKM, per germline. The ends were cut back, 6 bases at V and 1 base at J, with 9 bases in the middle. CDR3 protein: CASSPGGNTGELFF. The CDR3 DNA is TGTGCCAGCAGCCCCGGAGGGAACACCGGGGAGCTGTTTTTT.